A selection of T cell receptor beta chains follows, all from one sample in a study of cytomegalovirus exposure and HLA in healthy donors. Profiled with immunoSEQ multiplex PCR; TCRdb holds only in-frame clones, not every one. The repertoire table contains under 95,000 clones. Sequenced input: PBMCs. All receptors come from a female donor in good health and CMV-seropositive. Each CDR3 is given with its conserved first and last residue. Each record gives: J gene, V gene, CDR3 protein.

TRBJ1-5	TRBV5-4	CASSLGVNQPQHF
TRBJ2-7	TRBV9	CASSPRAEGSYEQYF
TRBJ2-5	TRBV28	CASSSGSDNDLETQYF
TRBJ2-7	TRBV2	CASSDTPGTGGHRYF
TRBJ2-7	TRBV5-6	CASSLSQLAGSEQYF
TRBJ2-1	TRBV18	CASSPPGTVYNEQFF
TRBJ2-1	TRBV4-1	CASREGGSSYNEQFF
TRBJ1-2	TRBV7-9	CASSATGPANYGYTF
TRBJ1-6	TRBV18	CASSSGGFDHSPLHF
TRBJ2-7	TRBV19	CASSGGGAYEQYF
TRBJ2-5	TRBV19	CASGRLANGETQYF
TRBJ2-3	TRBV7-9	CASSPSGGLSTDTQYF
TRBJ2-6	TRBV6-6	CASSYGTAGANVLTF
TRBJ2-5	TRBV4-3	CASSGTIQETQYF
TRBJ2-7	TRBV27	CASRDLAGGNYEQYF
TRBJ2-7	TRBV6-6	CASSVSGRGTYEQYF
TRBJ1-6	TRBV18	CASSPLMGRGQDSPLHF
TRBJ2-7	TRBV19	CASSIGGAYEQYF
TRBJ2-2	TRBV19	CATALVHKAGELFF
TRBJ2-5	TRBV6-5	CASSYSRLGISEQYF
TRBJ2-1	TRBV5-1	CASSLVPSYNEQFF
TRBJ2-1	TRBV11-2	CASRTWGTGVNEQFF
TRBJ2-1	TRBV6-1	CASSELRTPVNEQFF
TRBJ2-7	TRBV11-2	CASSLVLQTYEQYF
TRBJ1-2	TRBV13	CASSLGTGNYGYTF
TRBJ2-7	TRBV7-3	CASSAQRGGLYEQYF
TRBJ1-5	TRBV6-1	CASSGVGEGSNQPQHF
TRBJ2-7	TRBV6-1	CASISRGRLSYEQYF
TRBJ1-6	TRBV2	CASTLTAGDNSPLHF
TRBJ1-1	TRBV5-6	CASSLGQGHTEAFF
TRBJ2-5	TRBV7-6	CASSSYPGPQETQYF
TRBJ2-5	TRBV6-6	CASSYSGRRDRETQYF
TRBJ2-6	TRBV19	CASSIRGFGANVLTF
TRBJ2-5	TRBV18	CASSPRAETQYF
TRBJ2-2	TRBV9	CASSPPQTGDAGELFF
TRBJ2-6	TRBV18	CASSSGQGSGANVLTF
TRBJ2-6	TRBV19	CASRPSLAGVPGANVLTF
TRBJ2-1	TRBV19	CASSASGGTWGEQFF
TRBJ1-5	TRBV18	CASSPGGRNQPQHF
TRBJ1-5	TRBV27	CASSATGGRNQPQHF
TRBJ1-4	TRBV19	CASSQQGASEKLFF
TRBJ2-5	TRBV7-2	CASSRGLAGGRETQYF
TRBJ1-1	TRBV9	CASSVGPRTGGSTEAFF
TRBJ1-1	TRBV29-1	CSVVSSRNTEAFF
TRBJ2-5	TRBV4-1	CASSQDQGPPLQETQYF
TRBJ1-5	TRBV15	CATVYGFDQPQHF
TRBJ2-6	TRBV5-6	CASSSRDRVIPGANVLTF
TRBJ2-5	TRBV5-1	CASSLPTGYQETQYF
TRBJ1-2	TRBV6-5	CASRTAGLYGYTF
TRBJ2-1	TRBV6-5	CASSNEREGYNEQFF
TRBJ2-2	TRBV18	CASSPPSSGELFF